Each of the 23 T cell receptor beta chains below was sequenced from the same sample in a study of T cell responses to AZD1222 COVID-19 vaccine (dated by TCRdb to 2020 to 2023). The method behind the library was the immunoSEQ multiplex PCR assay. In its TCRdb copy, this immuneACCESS table keeps in-frame sequences only and misses some clones. Where compared with another copy, unresolved V genes explain less than half of these, and the others have no known cause. This sample comprises 130,000 or so clones, approximately 91% of them detected only once. The biggest ten clones account for roughly 6.3% of the sample. The sample's time point, from its label and the paper: baseline before first vaccination. The input for sequencing was peripheral blood, taken on day 0 of AZD1222 vaccination. These receptors all come from an adult in good health.

The rearrangement joins TRBV19 to TRBJ2-7; no definite D call. The CDR3 loop spans 14 amino acids. The germline V gene encodes CDR1 LNHDA and CDR2 SQIVND (reference sequence). V dropped 6 bases and J dropped 2 bases, with 14 bases sitting between them. The CDR3 DNA sequence: TGTGCCAGTAGGGCCGACCCCCATACCTACGAGCAGTACTTC. It codes for CASRADPHTYEQYF.

The rearrangement links TRBV6-6 to TRBJ1-4; maybe TRBD1 (6 bases). Trimming shortened V by 3 bases and J by 8 bases, and 16 bases separated the two germline ends. Germline V CDR1 and CDR2: MNHNY, SVGAGI (reference sequence). The length of the CDR3 is 15 residues. Written as DNA, the CDR3 is TGTGCCAGCAGTTATGGGAGGGGGAGAGGCGAAAAACTGTTTTTT. Its protein is CASSYGRGRGEKLFF.

The V call is TRBV7-6, the J call TRBJ1-3; TRBD1 might be the D (6 bases). The CDR3 extends over 16 amino acids. Germline V gives CDR1 SGHVS, CDR2 FNYEAQ. Trimming cost V 3 bases and J 2 bases, with 14 bases left between them. CDR3: CASSLSQGLAGNTIYF. CDR3 coding DNA: TGTGCCAGCAGCTTGAGTCAGGGGCTCGCTGGAAACACCATATATTTT. Based on the CDR3 plus reference TRBV7-6 and TRBJ1-3, the full variable domain is GAGVSQSPRYKVTKRGQDVALRCDPISGHVSLYWYRQALGQGPEFLTYFNYEAQQDKSGLPNDRFSAERPEGSISTLTIQRTEQRDSAMYRCASSLSQGLAGNTIYFGEGSWLTVV.

The gene calls are TRBV3-1 (or the pseudogene TRBV3-2) and TRBJ1-1; no definite D call. Germline lookup yields CDR1 LGHDT and CDR2 YNNKEL (reference sequence). There are 14 residues in the CDR3. V was clipped by 3 bases and J by 2 bases, with 10 bases between them. In nucleotides, the CDR3 is TGTGCCAGCAGCCAGGGGTGGCTTAACACTGAAGCTTTCTTT. This translates into CASSQGWLNTEAFF.

The V call is TRBV7-2, the J call TRBJ1-6; D not certain. Germline CDR1 reads SGHTA; CDR2 reads FQGNSA. The CDR3 length is 16 residues. V was pared by 4 bases and J by 2 bases, with 12 bases between. Here the CDR3 reads CASSSPRATYNSPLHF. Written as DNA, the CDR3 is TGTGCCAGCAGCTCTCCTCGGGCCACCTATAATTCACCCCTCCACTTT.

This clone appeared a single time. V gene TRBV7-2 combines with J gene TRBJ2-4; TRBD1 might be the D (6 bases). V gave up 5 bases and J gave up 2 bases, with 10 bases separating them. Germline V gene lookup returns CDR1 SGHTA and CDR2 FQGNSA. The CDR3 has 14 residues. CDR3 region: CASSPGTTKNIQYF. In nucleotides, the CDR3 is TGTGCCAGCAGCCCAGGGACAACCAAAAACATTCAGTACTTC.

The count of this clone is one. The CDR3 DNA reads as TGTGCCAGTGCCGGGACAGAGAATGAAAAACTGTTTTTT. Encoded protein: CASAGTENEKLFF. The genes are TRBV12-3 or TRBV12-4 and TRBJ1-4; 7 bases line up with TRBD1. J was trimmed by 5 bases and V by 9 bases; bases with no gene match: 6. This CDR3 has 13 residues.

This clone was detected once. The chain uses TRBV5-1 and TRBJ1-5; D is possibly TRBD1 (5 bases). Germline V gives CDR1 SGHRS, CDR2 YFSETQ. The V and J ends lost 5 bases and 0 bases respectively, with 6 bases between them. The CDR3 has 13 amino acids. The CDR3 loop is CASRTDSNQPQHF. In DNA form, the CDR3 reads TGCGCCAGCAGGACAGATAGCAATCAGCCCCAGCATTTT. Complete variable domain (other parts from reference TRBV5-1 and TRBJ1-5): KAGVTQTPRYLIKTRGQQVTLSCSPISGHRSVSWYQQTPGQGLQFLFEYFSETQRNKGNFPGRFSGRQFSNSRSEMNVSTLELGDSALYLCASRTDSNQPQHFGDGTRLSIL.

V usage is TRBV11-2 and J usage is TRBJ1-2, with a possible D match to TRBD1 (6 bases). Germline assignment: CDR1 SGHAT and CDR2 FQNNGV. The CDR3 totals 13 residues. V was clipped by 3 bases and J by 8 bases, with 13 bases between them. This CDR3 reads CASSLSGALGYTF. The CDR3 bases are TGTGCCAGCAGCTTGTCGGGGGCGCTGGGCTACACCTTC. Looking up the rest from reference TRBV11-2 and TRBJ1-2 gives the full variable domain: EAGVAQSPRYKIIEKRQSVAFWCNPISGHATLYWYQQILGQGPKLLIQFQNNGVVDDSQLPKDRFSAERLKGVDSTLKIQPAKLEDSAVYLCASSLSGALGYTFGSGTRLTVV.

The CDR3 region has the DNA TGTGCCAGCAGCCCCCGGGCCTTCAACACCGGGGAGCTGTTTTTT. Its protein product is CASSPRAFNTGELFF. J is TRBJ2-2 and V is TRBV9; D gene ambiguous. The CDR3 runs to 15 residues. Germline CDR1 SGDLS, CDR2 YYNGEE. V lost 4 bases and J 2 bases, leaving 12 bases between the germline ends.

The chain links TRBV6-5 to TRBJ1-5, with a weak D call TRBD1 (5 bases). Germline CDR1 MNHEY, CDR2 SVGAGI. The CDR3 is 14 amino acids. CDR3 nucleotide sequence: TGTGCGGGAGGGGTTTGTGCGAGCAATCAGCCCCAGCATTTT. Residues: CAGGVCASNQPQHF.

This clone was detected a few times. The chain is built from TRBV29-1 and TRBJ1-1; perhaps TRBD1 as D (5 bases). V was cut by 6 bases and J by 1 base, with 18 bases left in between. Germline assignment: CDR1 SQVTM and CDR2 ANQGSEA. This CDR3 has 15 amino acids. The CDR3 nucleotides are TGCAGCGTATATTACATGGACATAAAGAACACTGAAGCTTTCTTT. It specifies CSVYYMDIKNTEAFF.

The chain couples TRBV6-5 to TRBJ1-1; 7 positions agree with TRBD1. CDR1 MNHEY and CDR2 SVGAGI come from the germline V gene. The CDR3 totals 12 residues. Trimming removed 3 bases from V and 9 bases from J; junction bases left unmatched: 4. DNA of the CDR3: TGTGCCAGCAGTTATCGACAGGGCCAAGCTTTCTTT. Its protein is CASSYRQGQAFF.

V is TRBV5-1 and J is TRBJ2-3; D remains unclear. The germline CDR1 and CDR2 sequences are SGHRS and YFSETQ. Trimming removed 1 base at V and 2 bases at J, with 5 bases between. The CDR3 runs 13 residues. This CDR3 is CASSLPPTDTQYF. In nucleotides, the CDR3 is TGCGCCAGCAGCTTGCCCCCCACAGATACGCAGTATTTT.

The rearrangement uses TRBV10-3 and TRBJ2-7; tentative D call: TRBD2 (5 bases). This CDR3 spans 12 amino acids. With 5 bases removed from V and 5 bases from J, the gap between germline ends came to 10 bases. CDR1 and CDR2 (germline): ENHRY, SYGVKD. In nucleotides, the CDR3 is TGTGCCATCAGTCCCACTAGTAACGAGCAGTACTTC. Encoded protein: CAISPTSNEQYF.

The chain carries TRBV30 and TRBJ1-5, with D maybe TRBD1 (5 bases). Germline loops: CDR1 GTSNPN, CDR2 SVGIG (reference sequence). The CDR3 spans 13 residues. Trimming took 0 bases from V and 4 from J, leaving 7 bases between them. CDR3 sequence (DNA): TGTGCCTGGAGTGTGGGGCAAAATCAGCCCCAGCATTTT. This translates into CAWSVGQNQPQHF. The full variable domain, with the rest looked up from reference TRBV30 and TRBJ1-5, is SQTIHQWPATLVQPVGSPLSLECTVEGTSNPNLYWYRQAAGRGLQLLFYSVGIGQISSEVPQNLSASRPQDRQFILSSKKLLLSDSGFYLCAWSVGQNQPQHFGDGTRLSIL.

The rearrangement joins TRBV9 to TRBJ2-2; the D gene is possibly TRBD2 (6 bases). Per the germline V gene, CDR1 is SGDLS and CDR2 is YYNGEE. The CDR3 has 15 residues. Trimming took 6 bases from V and 5 from J, leaving 17 bases between them. For the CDR3, the DNA is TGTGCCAGCACAATAGACGGGGGAGGAACCGGGGAGCTGTTTTTT. Residues: CASTIDGGGTGELFF.

A note on this clone: At one of its ends the junction is not consistent with the germline gene, which may arise from a read error. The chain joins TRBV11-1 to TRBJ2-7; D possibly corresponds to TRBD1 (6 bases). This CDR3 has 15 amino acids. Germline V CDR1 and CDR2: SGHAT, FQDESV (reference sequence). The CDR3 sequence: CTSSLGPPPGDEQYF. DNA for the CDR3: TGTACCAGCAGCTTAGGGCCCCCGCCAGGGGACGAGCAGTACTTC.

The rearrangement uses TRBV9 and TRBJ1-6; D may be TRBD1 (6 bases). This CDR3 is 14 amino acids long. V lost 3 bases, J lost 3 bases, and 7 bases lay in between. The germline V gene has CDR1 SGDLS and CDR2 YYNGEE. This CDR3 is CASSAGDYNSPLHF. The DNA for the CDR3 is TGTGCCAGCAGCGCAGGGGACTATAATTCACCCCTCCACTTT.

This chain links TRBV5-1 with TRBJ2-2; 9 nucleotides align to TRBD2. Germline assignment: CDR1 SGHRS and CDR2 YFSETQ. CDR3 length equals 16 residues. The V and J ends lost 2 bases and 3 bases, in that order; junction bases with no gene match: 5. The CDR3 coding sequence is TGCGCCAGCAGCTTACCTAGCGGGGATCACACCGGGGAGCTGTTTTTT. Its protein is CASSLPSGDHTGELFF.

The chain is built from TRBV6-6 and TRBJ1-2; D gene uncertain. There are 15 residues in the CDR3. Germline V gene sequence: CDR1 MNHNY, CDR2 SVGAGI (reference sequence). V was clipped by 2 bases and J by 3 bases, with 13 bases between them. The CDR3 sequence: CASSYGSGGDYGYTF. CDR3 sequence (DNA): TGTGCCAGCAGTTACGGTTCGGGCGGCGACTATGGCTACACCTTC.

This clone was observed a single time. The chain links TRBV5-1 to TRBJ2-2, with a possible D match to TRBD1 (7 bases). CDR1 and CDR2 (germline): SGHRS, YFSETQ. This CDR3 is 17 amino acids long. V was clipped by 4 bases and J by 3 bases, with 19 bases between them. The CDR3 loop is CASSARPQGGDTGELFF. Here the CDR3 DNA reads TGCGCCAGCAGCGCCCGCCCGCAGGGGGGCGACACCGGGGAGCTGTTTTTT. The variable domain in full, with the rest retrieved from reference TRBV5-1 and TRBJ2-2, is KAGVTQTPRYLIKTRGQQVTLSCSPISGHRSVSWYQQTPGQGLQFLFEYFSETQRNKGNFPGRFSGRQFSNSRSEMNVSTLELGDSALYLCASSARPQGGDTGELFFGEGSRLTVL.

The chain recombines TRBV24-1 with TRBJ2-3, with D possibly matching TRBD1 (6 bases). CDR1 and CDR2 (germline): KGHDR, SFDVKD. V shed 3 bases and J shed 1 base, with 13 bases lying between them. CDR3 length: 16 residues. Written as DNA, the CDR3 is TGTGCCACCAGTGATCCCAGGGGCCCGGGCACAGATACGCAGTATTTT. Protein: CATSDPRGPGTDTQYF.